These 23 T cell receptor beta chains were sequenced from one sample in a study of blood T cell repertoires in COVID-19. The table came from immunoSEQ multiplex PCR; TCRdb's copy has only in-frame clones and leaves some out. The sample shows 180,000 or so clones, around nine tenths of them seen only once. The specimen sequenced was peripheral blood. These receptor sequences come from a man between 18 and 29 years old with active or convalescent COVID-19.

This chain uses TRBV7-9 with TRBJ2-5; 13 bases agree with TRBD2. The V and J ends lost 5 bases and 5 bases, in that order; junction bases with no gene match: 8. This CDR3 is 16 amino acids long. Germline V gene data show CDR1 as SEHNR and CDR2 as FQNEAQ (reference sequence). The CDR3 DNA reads TGTGCCAGCAGCGCCAGGACTAGCGGGAGTGTGGAGACCCAGTACTTC. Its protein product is CASSARTSGSVETQYF.

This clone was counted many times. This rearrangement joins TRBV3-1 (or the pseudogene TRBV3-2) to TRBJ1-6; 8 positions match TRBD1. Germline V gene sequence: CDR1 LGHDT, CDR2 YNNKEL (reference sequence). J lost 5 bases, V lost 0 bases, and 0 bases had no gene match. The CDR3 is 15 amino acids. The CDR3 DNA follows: TGTGCCAGCAGCCAAGAGGACAGGGATAATTCACCCCTCCACTTT. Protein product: CASSQEDRDNSPLHF.

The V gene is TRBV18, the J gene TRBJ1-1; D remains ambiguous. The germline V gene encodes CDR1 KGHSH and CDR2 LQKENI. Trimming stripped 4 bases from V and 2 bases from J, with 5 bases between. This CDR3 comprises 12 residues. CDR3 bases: TGTGCCAGCTCACTGTATAACACTGAAGCTTTCTTT. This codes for CASSLYNTEAFF.

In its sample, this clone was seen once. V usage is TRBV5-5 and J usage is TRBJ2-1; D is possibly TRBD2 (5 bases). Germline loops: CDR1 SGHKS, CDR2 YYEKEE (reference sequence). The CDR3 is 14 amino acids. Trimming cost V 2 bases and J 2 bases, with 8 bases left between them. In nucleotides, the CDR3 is TGTGCCAGCAGCTTCGGAGGCCCCTACAATGAGCAGTTCTTC. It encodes CASSFGGPYNEQFF.

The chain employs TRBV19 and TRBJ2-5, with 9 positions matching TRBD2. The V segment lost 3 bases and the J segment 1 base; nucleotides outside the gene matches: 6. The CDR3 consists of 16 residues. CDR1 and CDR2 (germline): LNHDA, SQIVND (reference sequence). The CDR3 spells CASSIRLAELQETQYF. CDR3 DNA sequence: TGTGCCAGTAGTATTCGACTAGCGGAACTCCAAGAGACCCAGTACTTC.

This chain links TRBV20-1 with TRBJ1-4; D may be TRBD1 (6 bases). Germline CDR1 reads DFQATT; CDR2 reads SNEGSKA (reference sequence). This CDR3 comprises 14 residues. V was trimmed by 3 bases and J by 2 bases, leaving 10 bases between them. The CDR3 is CSASMRGTNEKLFF. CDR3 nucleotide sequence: TGCAGTGCTAGTATGAGGGGGACTAATGAAAAACTGTTTTTT.

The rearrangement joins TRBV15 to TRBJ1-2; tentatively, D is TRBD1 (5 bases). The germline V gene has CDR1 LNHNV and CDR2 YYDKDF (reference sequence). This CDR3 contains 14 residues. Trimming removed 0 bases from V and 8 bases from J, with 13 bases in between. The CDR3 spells CATSRDPSGDGYTF. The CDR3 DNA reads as TGTGCCACCAGCAGAGATCCGTCGGGGGACGGCTACACCTTC.

The CDR3 loop reads CASSTETGDLDGYTF. Written as DNA, the CDR3 is TGTGCCAGCAGCACCGAGACGGGGGACTTGGATGGCTACACCTTC. The V gene is TRBV21-1, the J gene TRBJ1-2. TRBV21-1 is termed a pseudogene. The CDR3 is made up of 15 amino acids.

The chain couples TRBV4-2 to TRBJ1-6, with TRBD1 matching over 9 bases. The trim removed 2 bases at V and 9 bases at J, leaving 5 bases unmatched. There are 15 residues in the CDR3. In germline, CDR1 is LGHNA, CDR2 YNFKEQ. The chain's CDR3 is CASSQQTGGGSPLHF. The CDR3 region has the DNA TGTGCCAGCAGCCAACAAACAGGGGGCGGTTCACCCCTCCACTTT.

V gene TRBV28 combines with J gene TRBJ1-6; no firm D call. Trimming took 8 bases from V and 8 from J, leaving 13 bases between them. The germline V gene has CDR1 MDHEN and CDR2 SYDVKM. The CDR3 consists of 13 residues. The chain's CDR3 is CASGTPEDSPLHF. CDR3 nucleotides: TGTGCCAGCGGAACTCCGGAGGATTCACCCCTCCACTTT.

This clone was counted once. The CDR3, as DNA: TGTGCCAGCAGCCACCAGACAGGACCGAAAACCTACGAGCAGTACTTC. Translated: CASSHQTGPKTYEQYF. The V gene is TRBV14, the J gene TRBJ2-7; maybe TRBD1 (6 bases). V was pared by 3 bases and J by 2 bases, with 17 bases between. CDR3 length: 16 residues. The V gene's germline CDR1 is SGHDN and CDR2 FVKESK.

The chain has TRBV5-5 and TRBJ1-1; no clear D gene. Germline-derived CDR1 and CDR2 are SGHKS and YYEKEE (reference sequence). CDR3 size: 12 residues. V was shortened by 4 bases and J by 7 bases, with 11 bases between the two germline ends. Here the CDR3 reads CASSMGGSEAFF. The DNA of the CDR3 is TGTGCCAGCAGCATGGGAGGCAGTGAAGCTTTCTTT.

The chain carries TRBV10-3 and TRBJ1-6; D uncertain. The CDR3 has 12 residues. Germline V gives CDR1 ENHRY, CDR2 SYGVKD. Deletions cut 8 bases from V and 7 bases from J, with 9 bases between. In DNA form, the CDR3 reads TGTGCCATCTCGGGTTTCAATTCACCCCTCCACTTT. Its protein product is CAISGFNSPLHF.

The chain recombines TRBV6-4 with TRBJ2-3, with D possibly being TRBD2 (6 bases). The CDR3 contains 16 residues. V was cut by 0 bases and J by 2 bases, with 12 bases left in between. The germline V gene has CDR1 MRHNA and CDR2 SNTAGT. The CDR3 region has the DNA TGTGCCAGCAGTGACTCGGCTAGCGAAACCACAGATACGCAGTATTTT. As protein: CASSDSASETTDTQYF.

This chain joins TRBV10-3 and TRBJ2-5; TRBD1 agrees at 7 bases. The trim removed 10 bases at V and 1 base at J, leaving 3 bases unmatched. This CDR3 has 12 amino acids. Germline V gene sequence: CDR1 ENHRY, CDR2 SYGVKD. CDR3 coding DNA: TGTGCCAGCAGACAGGGCCAAGAGACCCAGTACTTC. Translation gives CASRQGQETQYF.

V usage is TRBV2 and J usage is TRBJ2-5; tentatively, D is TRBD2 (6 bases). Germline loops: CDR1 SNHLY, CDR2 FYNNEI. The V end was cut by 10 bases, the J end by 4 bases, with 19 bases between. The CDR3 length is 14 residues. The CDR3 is CATSPGVGGETQYF. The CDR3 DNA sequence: TGTGCCACCTCCCCCGGGGTGGGAGGAGAGACCCAGTACTTC.

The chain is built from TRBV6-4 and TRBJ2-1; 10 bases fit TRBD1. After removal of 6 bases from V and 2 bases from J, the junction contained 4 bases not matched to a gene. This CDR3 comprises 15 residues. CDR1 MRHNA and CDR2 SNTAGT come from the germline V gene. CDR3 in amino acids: CASRLTGGTYNEQFF. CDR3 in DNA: TGTGCCAGCAGATTGACAGGGGGCACCTACAATGAGCAGTTCTTC.

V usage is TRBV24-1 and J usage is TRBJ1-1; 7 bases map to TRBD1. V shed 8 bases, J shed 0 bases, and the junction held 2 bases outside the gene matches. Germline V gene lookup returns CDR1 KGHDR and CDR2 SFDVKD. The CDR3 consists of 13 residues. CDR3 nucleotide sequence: TGTGCCACCATGACAGGGATGAACACTGAAGCTTTCTTT. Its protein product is CATMTGMNTEAFF.

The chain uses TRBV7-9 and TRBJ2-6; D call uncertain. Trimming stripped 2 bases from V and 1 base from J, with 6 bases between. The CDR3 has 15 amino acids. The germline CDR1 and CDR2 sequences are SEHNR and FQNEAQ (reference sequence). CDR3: CASSLSSSGANVLTF. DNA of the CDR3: TGTGCCAGCAGCTTAAGCTCTTCTGGGGCCAACGTCCTGACTTTC. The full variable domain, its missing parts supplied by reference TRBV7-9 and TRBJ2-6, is DTGVSQNPRHKITKRGQNVTFRCDPISEHNRLYWYRQTLGQGPEFLTYFQNEAQLEKSRLLSDRFSAERPKGSFSTLEIQRTEQGDSAMYLCASSLSSSGANVLTFGAGSRLTVL.

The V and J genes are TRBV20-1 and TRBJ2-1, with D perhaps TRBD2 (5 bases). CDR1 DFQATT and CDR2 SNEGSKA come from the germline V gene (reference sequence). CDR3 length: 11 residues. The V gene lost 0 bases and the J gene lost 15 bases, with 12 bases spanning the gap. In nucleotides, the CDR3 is TGCAGTGCTAGAGATGGTCGGGATCCGTTCTTC. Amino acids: CSARDGRDPFF.

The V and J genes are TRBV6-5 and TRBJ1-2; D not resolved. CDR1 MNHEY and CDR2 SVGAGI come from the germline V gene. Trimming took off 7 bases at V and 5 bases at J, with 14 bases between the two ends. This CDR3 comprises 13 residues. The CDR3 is CASNFDTLYGYTF. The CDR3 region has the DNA TGTGCCAGCAACTTCGACACACTTTATGGCTACACCTTC.

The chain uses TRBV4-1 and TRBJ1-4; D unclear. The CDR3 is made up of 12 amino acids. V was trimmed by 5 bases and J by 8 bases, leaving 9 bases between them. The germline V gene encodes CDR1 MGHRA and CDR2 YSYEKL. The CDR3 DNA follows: TGCGCCAGCAGCGACATTGGGGAAAAACTGTTTTTT. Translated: CASSDIGEKLFF.

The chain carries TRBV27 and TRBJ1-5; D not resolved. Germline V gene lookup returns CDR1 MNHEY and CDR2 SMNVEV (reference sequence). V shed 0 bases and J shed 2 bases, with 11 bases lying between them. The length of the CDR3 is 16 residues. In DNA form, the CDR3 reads TGTGCCAGCAGTTTATCTAGAGGGAATCGCAATCAGCCCCAGCATTTT. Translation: CASSLSRGNRNQPQHF.